The clone carrying this T cell receptor beta chain has only a few counts. These data come from a study of T cell changes during pregnancy in multiple sclerosis. Assay: immunoSEQ multiplex PCR; the TCRdb copy retains only in-frame clones and omits some. The table includes around 100,000 clones, 90% to 95% detected once. This CDR3 spans 14 amino acids. Per germline, CDR1 MNHEY and CDR2 SVGAGI. The V and J ends lost 6 bases and 2 bases, in that order; junction bases with no gene match: 5. The chain employs TRBV6-5 and TRBJ2-7; 9 bases line up with TRBD1. The source material was peripheral blood, sampled after pregnancy. This sequence originates from a female donor with multiple sclerosis, enrolled in a pregnancy study. Written as DNA, the CDR3 is TGTGCCAGCAGGCCTACAGGGGGCGCCTACGAGCAGTACTTC. It is translated as CASRPTGGAYEQYF.